Below are 19 T cell receptor beta chains sequenced from a single sample in a study of shared T cell receptors in the human thymus. The protocol was immunoSEQ multiplex PCR, while the TCRdb copy is restricted to in-frame clones and leaves out a portion. Found here are about 380,000 clones, approximately 95% of them singletons; the top ten hold about 0.02%. The material sequenced was thymocytes. All receptors derive from a human donor.

V is TRBV4-1 and J is TRBJ2-3; D remains unclear. The ends were cut back, 6 bases at V and 6 bases at J, with 7 bases in the middle. Germline V gene data show CDR1 as MGHRA and CDR2 as YSYEKL. The CDR3 runs 11 residues. CDR3 region: CASRLGDTQYF. For the CDR3, the DNA is TGCGCCAGCAGATTGGGGGATACGCAGTATTTT.

The V call is TRBV7-2, the J call TRBJ1-5; 7 bases are shared with TRBD1. Trimming took 2 bases from V and 5 from J; bases not matched to a gene: 12. Germline CDR1 reads SGHTA; CDR2 reads FQGNSA. This CDR3 region has 17 residues. The CDR3 sequence: CASSLQLTGRSDQPQHF. The DNA of the CDR3 is TGTGCCAGCAGCTTACAATTGACAGGGAGGAGCGATCAGCCCCAGCATTTT.

This chain uses TRBV2 with TRBJ1-5, with D tentatively TRBD1 (5 bases). The V end lost 4 bases, the J end lost 3 bases, and 10 bases lay between the germline ends. The CDR3 totals 14 residues. Germline loops: CDR1 SNHLY, CDR2 FYNNEI. As DNA, the CDR3 is TGTGCCAGCAGTGCAGCCAGGGACAATCAGCCCCAGCATTTT. It yields the protein CASSAARDNQPQHF. Full variable domain (missing parts from reference TRBV2 and TRBJ1-5): EPEVTQTPSHQVTQMGQEVILRCVPISNHLYFYWYRQILGQKVEFLVSFYNNEISEKSEIFDDQFSVERPDGSNFTLKIRSTKLEDSAMYFCASSAARDNQPQHFGDGTRLSIL.

The chain recombines TRBV5-1 with TRBJ2-5, with 9 bases lining up with TRBD2. The V segment lost 2 bases and the J segment 2 bases; nucleotides outside the gene matches: 10. The CDR3 is made up of 17 amino acids. CDR1 is SGHRS and CDR2 is YFSETQ in the germline V gene. The CDR3 DNA sequence: TGCGCCAGCAGCTTATTATCGGCGGGAGGGAAGCAAGAGACCCAGTACTTC. Translated, it gives CASSLLSAGGKQETQYF.

J is TRBJ1-2 and V is TRBV29-1; no clear D gene. V lost 7 bases, J lost 3 bases, and 18 bases lay in between. The CDR3 is made up of 14 amino acids. Looked up from germline, CDR1 is SQVTM and CDR2 is ANQGSEA. Here the CDR3 reads CSAEGRVLDYGYTF. As DNA, the CDR3 is TGCAGCGCCGAAGGTAGGGTTTTGGACTATGGCTACACCTTC.

In this sample, this clone turned up once. At the DNA level, this CDR3 is encoded by other sequences in the same sample as well. The chain uses TRBV7-9 and TRBJ2-7, with D perhaps matching TRBD1 or TRBD2 (5 bases each). Trimming removed 5 bases from V and 3 bases from J, with 8 bases in between. The length of the CDR3 is 12 residues. From germline, CDR1 is SEHNR and CDR2 FQNEAQ (reference sequence). The CDR3 sequence: CASSPGSYEQYF. The CDR3 region has the DNA TGTGCCAGCAGCCCAGGGAGCTACGAGCAGTACTTC.

This chain links TRBV5-1 with TRBJ2-1; D tentatively fits TRBD1 or TRBD2 (5 bases each). Germline V gene lookup returns CDR1 SGHRS and CDR2 YFSETQ. The CDR3 has 13 amino acids. V lost 1 base, J lost 8 bases, and 10 bases lay in between. The CDR3, as DNA: TGCGCCAGCAGCTTGAGGGGAGCCGATGAGCAGTTCTTC. Translation: CASSLRGADEQFF.

The chain recombines TRBV29-1 with TRBJ2-1; TRBD2 matches 11 bases. The CDR3 contains 16 residues. The trim removed 3 bases at V and 4 bases at J, leaving 8 bases unmatched. CDR1 is SQVTM and CDR2 is ANQGSEA in the germline V gene. DNA of the CDR3: TGCAGCGTTGATCTCGGGAGACTAGCGGGATACAATGAGCAGTTCTTC. This encodes CSVDLGRLAGYNEQFF.

V is TRBV18 and J is TRBJ2-2; 8 nucleotides match TRBD2. CDR3 length equals 16 residues. Trimming took 3 bases from V and 1 from J; bases not matched to a gene: 4. The germline CDR1 and CDR2 sequences are KGHSH and LQKENI. The CDR3 spells CASSPQGLGNTGELFF. CDR3 DNA sequence: TGTGCCAGCTCACCGCAGGGACTAGGGAACACCGGGGAGCTGTTTTTT.

A single count supports this clone. The chain uses TRBV27 and TRBJ2-7; tentatively, D is TRBD2 (7 bases). V lost 5 bases and J lost 0, with 23 bases in between. CDR1 and CDR2 from the germline V gene are MNHEY and SMNVEV (reference sequence). CDR3 length: 18 residues. In DNA form, the CDR3 reads TGTGCCAGCAGTCCAAGCGGGACAAGATACTACAGCTCCTACGAGCAGTACTTC. It yields the protein CASSPSGTRYYSSYEQYF.

This chain uses TRBV7-2 with TRBJ2-6, with D unclear. The germline V gene encodes CDR1 SGHTA and CDR2 FQGNSA. There are 18 residues in the CDR3. The ends were cut back, 1 base at V and 0 bases at J, with 13 bases in the middle. The CDR3: CASSLGQAHLSGANVLTF. The CDR3 bases are TGTGCCAGCAGCTTAGGTCAGGCGCACCTCTCTGGGGCCAACGTCCTGACTTTC.

The J gene is TRBJ2-7, the V gene TRBV28; TRBD1 matches at 7 bases. CDR1 and CDR2 from the germline V gene are MDHEN and SYDVKM. The CDR3 contains 14 residues. V shed 6 bases, J shed 7 bases, and the junction held 12 bases outside the gene matches. The CDR3 coding sequence is TGTGCCAGCAGGTTCCCCGACAGGGAATTGGAGCAGTACTTC. This encodes CASRFPDRELEQYF.

The chain combines TRBV28 with TRBJ1-5, with TRBD1 as a possible D gene (6 bases). Germline CDR1 is MDHEN and CDR2 is SYDVKM. V gave up 3 bases and J gave up 0 bases, with 12 bases separating them. The CDR3 consists of 16 residues. The CDR3 reads CASSFRRGHSNQPQHF. The CDR3 bases are TGTGCCAGCAGTTTCCGCAGGGGTCATAGCAATCAGCCCCAGCATTTT.

The rearrangement uses TRBV5-4 and TRBJ1-3; 11 bases align to TRBD1. Germline lookup yields CDR1 SGHNT and CDR2 YYREEE (reference sequence). Trimming cost V 5 bases and J 0 bases; bases outside gene matches: 10. This CDR3 contains 18 residues. The CDR3 reads CASRRTGGSPSSGNTIYF. As DNA, the CDR3 is TGTGCCAGCAGGCGGACAGGGGGCTCCCCAAGCTCTGGAAACACCATATATTTT.

The chain combines TRBV18 with TRBJ1-2; D perhaps matches TRBD1 (6 bases). In germline, CDR1 is KGHSH, CDR2 LQKENI. The germline V and J ends were trimmed by 3 bases and 5 bases, with 22 bases remaining between them. The CDR3 totals 17 residues. The CDR3 DNA reads TGTGCCAGCTCACCCCCACCAGGGGTCGTTCCCCTATATGGCTACACCTTC. This codes for CASSPPPGVVPLYGYTF.

The chain has TRBV5-5 and TRBJ2-4; 8 positions agree with TRBD1. The CDR3 extends over 14 amino acids. Looked up from germline, CDR1 is SGHKS and CDR2 is YYEKEE (reference sequence). J was trimmed by 6 bases and V by 7 bases; bases with no gene match: 9. The CDR3: CASGPQGAGNIQYF. In DNA, the CDR3 is TGTGCCAGCGGACCTCAGGGGGCTGGAAACATTCAGTACTTC.

The chain uses TRBV29-1 and TRBJ2-7, with 10 bases fitting TRBD2. The CDR3 loop spans 17 amino acids. V shed 5 bases, J shed 3 bases, and the junction held 16 bases outside the gene matches. Germline loops: CDR1 SQVTM, CDR2 ANQGSEA. The CDR3 DNA follows: TGCAGCGTTTGGAGGGGCTATGCGGGGACTAGCGTCTACGAGCAGTACTTC. Protein product: CSVWRGYAGTSVYEQYF.

This clone was seen a single time. The CDR3 nucleotides read TGTGCCACCAGCAGAGATTGGGCGACAGGCAATCAGCCCCAGCATTTT. Translating it yields CATSRDWATGNQPQHF. This chain connects TRBV15 to TRBJ1-5; the D gene is possibly TRBD1 (5 bases). CDR3 length: 16 amino acids. Germline V gene data show CDR1 as LNHNV and CDR2 as YYDKDF (reference sequence). V was clipped by 0 bases and J by 2 bases, with 11 bases between them. The entire variable domain, with the rest obtained from reference TRBV15 and TRBJ1-5, is as follows: DAMVIQNPRYQVTQFGKPVTLSCSQTLNHNVMYWYQQKSSQAPKLLFHYYDKDFNNEADTPDNFQSRRPNTSFCFLDIRSPGLGDTAMYLCATSRDWATGNQPQHFGDGTRLSIL.

As regards this clone: Other DNA sequences from this sample encode an identical CDR3 as well. The chain combines TRBV28 with TRBJ2-1; D not certain. Trimming removed 8 bases at V and 1 base at J, with 15 bases between. The CDR3 contains 15 residues. The germline CDR1 and CDR2 sequences are MDHEN and SYDVKM. The CDR3 DNA follows: TGTGCCAGCTCCCCCCCGGGCCCATCCTACAATGAGCAGTTCTTC. Translated: CASSPPGPSYNEQFF.